This T cell receptor beta chain was observed in a study of T cell responses to AZD1222 COVID-19 vaccine. The data were produced by immunoSEQ multiplex PCR, yet TCRdb's version contains in-frame clones alone and is incomplete. The sample yields around 130,000 clones, 80% to 90% seen once. Looked up from germline, CDR1 is SGHDT and CDR2 is YYEEEE. V lost 1 base and J lost 6, with 10 bases in between. CDR3 length equals 13 residues. The sample here was peripheral blood, taken on day 0 of AZD1222 vaccination. The chain links TRBV5-6 to TRBJ1-2; D might be TRBD1 (5 bases). The receptor's source is an adult in good health. CDR3 protein: CASSLPGTDGYTF. For the CDR3, the DNA is TGTGCCAGCAGCTTGCCAGGGACGGATGGCTACACCTTC. Together with reference TRBV5-6 and TRBJ1-2, the CDR3 gives the full variable domain: DAGVTQSPTHLIKTRGQQVTLRCSPKSGHDTVSWYQQALGQGPQFIFQYYEEEERQRGNFPDRFSGHQFPNYSSELNVNALLLGDSALYLCASSLPGTDGYTFGSGTRLTVV.